This TCR beta chain was sequenced during a study of blood T cell repertoires in COVID-19. The wider study: Sources were T cells, B-cell-depleted T cells, or PBMCs; the material itself was cDNA or gDNA.

TCRdb keeps only in-frame clones here, not all; method: immunoSEQ multiplex PCR. The sample yields around 260,000 clones, roughly four fifths seen once. This clone has more than one count but fewer than ten. The sequencing input was peripheral blood. The sequence was obtained from a person between 65 and 79 years old with COVID-19, enrolled during active disease.

CDR3 DNA sequence: TGTGCCAGCAGCCAAGGACAGGGCGGCTTTCGGGCTGAAGCTTTCTTT. It translates to CASSQGQGGFRAEAFF. The genes are TRBV28 and TRBJ1-1; 8 bases are shared with TRBD1. CDR3 length: 16 residues. Germline V gives CDR1 MDHEN, CDR2 SYDVKM. V lost 6 bases, J lost 6 bases, and 15 bases stayed unmatched.